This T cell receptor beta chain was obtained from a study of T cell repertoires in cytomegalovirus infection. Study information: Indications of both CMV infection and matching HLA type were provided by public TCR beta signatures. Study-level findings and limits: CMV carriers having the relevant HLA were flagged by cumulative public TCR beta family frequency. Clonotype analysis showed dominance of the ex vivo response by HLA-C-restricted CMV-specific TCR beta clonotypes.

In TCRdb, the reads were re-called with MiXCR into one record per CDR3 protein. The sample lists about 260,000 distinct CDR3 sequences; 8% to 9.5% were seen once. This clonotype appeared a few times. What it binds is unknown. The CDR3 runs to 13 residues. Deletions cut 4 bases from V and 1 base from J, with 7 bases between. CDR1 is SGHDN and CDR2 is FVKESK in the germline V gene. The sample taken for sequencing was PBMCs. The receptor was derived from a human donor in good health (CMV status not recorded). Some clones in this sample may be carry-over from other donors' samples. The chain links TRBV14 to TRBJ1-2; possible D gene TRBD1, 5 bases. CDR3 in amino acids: CASSRDFNYGYTF. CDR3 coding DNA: TGTGCCAGCAGCCGGGACTTTAACTATGGCTACACCTTC.